This paragraph reports one TCR beta chain. TCRdb's copy holds only in-frame clones and misses some; the assay was immunoSEQ multiplex PCR. The repertoire includes under 200,000 clones, around 87% of them detected once, and 2% to 3% sits in the top ten. The data belong to a study of blood T cell repertoires in COVID-19. Sequenced material: peripheral blood. This TCR came from a man aged 35 to 55 with active or convalescent COVID-19.

The CDR3 sequence is CASSFPGVDTEAFF. The DNA for the CDR3 is TGTGCCAGCAGTTTTCCCGGAGTTGACACTGAAGCTTTCTTT. V gene TRBV28 combines with J gene TRBJ1-1; D remains unclear. The CDR3 runs to 14 residues. Deletions cut 3 bases from V and 3 bases from J, with 11 bases between. The V gene's germline CDR1 is MDHEN and CDR2 SYDVKM.